Listed here is a single T cell receptor (beta chain). Its cognate antigen is unknown. These data originate in a study of cytomegalovirus exposure and HLA in healthy donors. Findings of the study overall: Most TCR sequences were rare, but some public TCRs occurred in many donors.

The V gene end was trimmed by 4 bases and the J gene end by 8 bases; junction bases not matched to a gene: 7. This CDR3 is 13 amino acids long. Germline CDR1 is SGHTA and CDR2 is FQGNSA. Generated by immunoSEQ multiplex PCR, the TCRdb table keeps only in-frame clones and is missing some. Of about 160,000 clones in the sample, around four fifths were seen once. This TCR was recovered from a man between 25 and 39 years old in good health and CMV-seropositive. The sequenced material came from PBMCs. V gene TRBV7-2 combines with J gene TRBJ1-2; 7 nucleotides match TRBD1. Written as DNA, the CDR3 is TGTGCCAGCAGCTGGCTACAGGGGACGGGCTACACCTTC. It translates to CASSWLQGTGYTF. The full variable domain, with the rest looked up from reference TRBV7-2 and TRBJ1-2, is GAGVSQSPSNKVTEKGKDVELRCDPISGHTALYWYRQSLGQGLEFLIYFQGNSAPDKSGLPSDRFSAERTGGSVSTLTIQRTQQEDSAVYLCASSWLQGTGYTFGSGTRLTVV.